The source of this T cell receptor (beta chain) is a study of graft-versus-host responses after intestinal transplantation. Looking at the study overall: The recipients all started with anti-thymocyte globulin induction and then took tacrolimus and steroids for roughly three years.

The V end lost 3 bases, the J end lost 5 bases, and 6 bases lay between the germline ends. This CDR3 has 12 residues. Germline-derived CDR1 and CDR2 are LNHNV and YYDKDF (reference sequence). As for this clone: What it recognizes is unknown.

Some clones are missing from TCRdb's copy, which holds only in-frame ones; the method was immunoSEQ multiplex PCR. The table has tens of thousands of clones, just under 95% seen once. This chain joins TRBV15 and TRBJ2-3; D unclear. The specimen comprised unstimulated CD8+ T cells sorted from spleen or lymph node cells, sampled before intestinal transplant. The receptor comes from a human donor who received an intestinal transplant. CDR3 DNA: TGTGCCACCAGCAGGGAAAAAGATACGCAGTATTTT. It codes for CATSREKDTQYF. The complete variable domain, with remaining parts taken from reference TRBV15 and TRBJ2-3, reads DAMVIQNPRYQVTQFGKPVTLSCSQTLNHNVMYWYQQKSSQAPKLLFHYYDKDFNNEADTPDNFQSRRPNTSFCFLDIRSPGLGDTAMYLCATSREKDTQYFGPGTRLTVL.